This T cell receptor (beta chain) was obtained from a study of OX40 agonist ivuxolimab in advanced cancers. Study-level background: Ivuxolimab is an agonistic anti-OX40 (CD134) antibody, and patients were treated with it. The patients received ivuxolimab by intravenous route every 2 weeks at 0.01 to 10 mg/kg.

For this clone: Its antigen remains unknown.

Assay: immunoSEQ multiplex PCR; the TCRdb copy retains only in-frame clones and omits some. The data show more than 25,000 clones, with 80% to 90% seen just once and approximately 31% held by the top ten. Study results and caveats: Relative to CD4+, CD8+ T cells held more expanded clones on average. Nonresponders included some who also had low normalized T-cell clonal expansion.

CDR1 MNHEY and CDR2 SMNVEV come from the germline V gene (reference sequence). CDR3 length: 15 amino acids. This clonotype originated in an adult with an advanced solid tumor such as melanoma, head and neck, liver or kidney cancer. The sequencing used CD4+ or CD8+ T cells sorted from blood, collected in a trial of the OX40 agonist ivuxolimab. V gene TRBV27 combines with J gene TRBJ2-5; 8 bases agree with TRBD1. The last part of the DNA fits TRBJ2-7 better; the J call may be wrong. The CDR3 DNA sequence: TGTGCCAGCAGTTTATCGCAACAGGGGGGCTACGAGCAGTACTTC. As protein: CASSLSQQGGYEQYF.